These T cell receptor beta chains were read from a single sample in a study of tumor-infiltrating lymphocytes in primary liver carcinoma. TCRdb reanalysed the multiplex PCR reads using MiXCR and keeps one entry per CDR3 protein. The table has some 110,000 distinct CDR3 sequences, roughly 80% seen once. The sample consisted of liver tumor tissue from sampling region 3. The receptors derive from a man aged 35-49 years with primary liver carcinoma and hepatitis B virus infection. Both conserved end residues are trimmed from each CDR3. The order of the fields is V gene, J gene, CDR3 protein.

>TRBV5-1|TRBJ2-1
ASSSLVGGPNEQF
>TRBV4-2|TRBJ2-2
VSSQTWDTTGELL
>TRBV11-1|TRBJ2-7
ASSPGPGQGSYEQY
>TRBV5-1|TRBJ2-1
TSSLVRAEQF
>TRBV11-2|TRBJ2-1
VNSLKVNEQF
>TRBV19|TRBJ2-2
ASRPVVGTGGLF
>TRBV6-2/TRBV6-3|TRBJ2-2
AISYLGQGTGELF
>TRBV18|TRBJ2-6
ASSTAMSGSLVPGANVLT
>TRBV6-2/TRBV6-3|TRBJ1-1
ASRRGVMNTEAV
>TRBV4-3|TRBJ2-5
PNSQEGLPSVTQY
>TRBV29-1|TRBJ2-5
SVESAAGRWETQY
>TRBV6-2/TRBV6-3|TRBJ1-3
ASSDNSGNIIY
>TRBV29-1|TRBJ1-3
SVLAPESGNAIY
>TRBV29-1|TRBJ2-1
SVTSARSYNEQF
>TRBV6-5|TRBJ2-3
ASSSLTLSWGIDTQY
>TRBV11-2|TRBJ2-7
ASSLRWSGEKEQY
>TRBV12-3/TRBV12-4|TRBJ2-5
ASNLVKGVTQY
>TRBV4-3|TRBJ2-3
ASSQDLRSGTNGRADTQY
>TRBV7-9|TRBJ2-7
ASGRNRGLGEQY
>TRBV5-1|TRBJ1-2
TSSMETTTNYGYT
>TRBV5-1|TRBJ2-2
ASSPDRATGRELF
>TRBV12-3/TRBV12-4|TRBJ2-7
ASSIVVRPFEQY
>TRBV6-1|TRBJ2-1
ASSPSGNGNEQS
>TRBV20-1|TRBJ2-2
SASRLAGDTGELF
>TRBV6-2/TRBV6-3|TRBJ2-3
ANSYLLQGIDTQY
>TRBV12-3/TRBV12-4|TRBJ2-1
ACSKGTLLWEEQF
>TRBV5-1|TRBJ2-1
TSTVGGGYNGQF
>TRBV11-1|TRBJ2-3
AISSGGSSVGARTDRQY
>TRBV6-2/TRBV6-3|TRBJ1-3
ASSLHPGQDIIY
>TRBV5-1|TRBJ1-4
DSSWDGRPNEKLF
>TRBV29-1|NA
TGGDSDLHEQF
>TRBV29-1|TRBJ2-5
RVTGRGIETQY
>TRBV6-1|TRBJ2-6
ASSGQGRANVLT
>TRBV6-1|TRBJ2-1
ASGPRTSGRHEQF
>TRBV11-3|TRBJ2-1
ACRLTSIIDKQF
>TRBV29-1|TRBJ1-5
SVGGGADQPQH
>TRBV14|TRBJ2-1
ASSLRTSVYYEQF
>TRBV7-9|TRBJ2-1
ASSLEAGLEQF
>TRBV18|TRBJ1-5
ASSPGEVNQPQH
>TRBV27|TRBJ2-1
ASSSASGRVNEQF
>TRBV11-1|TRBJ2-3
ASSIAVAGGGSDRQY
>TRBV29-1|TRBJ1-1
GVEAEMSTEAF
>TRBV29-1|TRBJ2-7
SVKASGTFEQY
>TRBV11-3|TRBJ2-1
AISLGVSNNEYF
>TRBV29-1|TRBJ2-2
SNAQKPTGELF
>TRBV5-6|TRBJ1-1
TSSLARTGAEAF
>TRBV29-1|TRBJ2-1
SGAGPRVNEQL
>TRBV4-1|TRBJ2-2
ASSLDPKWGAIGELF
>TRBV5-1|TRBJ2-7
ASSGGTGVTYEQN
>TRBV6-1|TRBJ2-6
ASSPRGAGSNILT
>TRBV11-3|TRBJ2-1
ASSLGVSNNKHF
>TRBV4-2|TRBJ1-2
ASNQGMGSNYGYT
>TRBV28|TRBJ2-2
AISRTTENTGELL
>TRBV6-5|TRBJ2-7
ASRTKTSGEREQY
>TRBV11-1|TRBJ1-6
ARSRTLVPPLH
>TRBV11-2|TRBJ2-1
ASGFQWVPETSGSHDQF
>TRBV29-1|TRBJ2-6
NVGQGHFGANVLT